A selection of T cell receptor beta chains follows, all from one sample in a study of CD8+CD57+ T cells in acquired aplastic anemia. TCRdb reprocessed the reads via MiXCR and lists one record per CDR3 protein. The sample has some 150,000 distinct CDR3 sequences; roughly 54% are singletons. The sample comprised sorted CD4+, CD8+, or CD8+CD57+ T cells (not recorded which) from PBMCs. These receptors all come from a human donor with aplastic anemia. Both conserved end residues are part of each CDR3.

J gene: TRBJ1-5
V gene: TRBV7-9
CDR3 protein: CASSLAGSQPQHF

J gene: TRBJ2-1
V gene: TRBV24-1
CDR3 protein: CATSDLRAGVGYNEQFF

J gene: TRBJ1-5
V gene: TRBV11-2
CDR3 protein: CASSLRVQAGNQPQHF

J gene: TRBJ2-3
V gene: TRBV3-1
CDR3 protein: CASSPLASLADTQYF

J gene: TRBJ1-1
V gene: TRBV3-1
CDR3 protein: CVSSQANLRTANTEAFF

J gene: TRBJ2-3
V gene: TRBV7-9
CDR3 protein: CASSLEVYAGRETDTQYF

J gene: TRBJ2-1
V gene: TRBV4-1
CDR3 protein: CASSQDRLQGVRSYNEQFF

J gene: TRBJ2-3
V gene: TRBV6-1
CDR3 protein: CASSDAAGARTDTQYF

J gene: TRBJ2-7
V gene: TRBV7-8
CDR3 protein: CASSPYGAYEQYF

J gene: TRBJ2-7
V gene: TRBV7-9
CDR3 protein: CASRGGANEQYF

J gene: TRBJ1-2
V gene: TRBV29-1
CDR3 protein: CSVPDRAGGYTF

J gene: TRBJ2-1
V gene: TRBV10-3
CDR3 protein: CAISDPGQGILHYNEQFF

J gene: TRBJ2-3
V gene: TRBV7-2
CDR3 protein: CASRPGTDTQYF

J gene: TRBJ2-5
V gene: TRBV7-2
CDR3 protein: CASSQLAGGQETQYF

J gene: TRBJ2-3
V gene: TRBV4-3
CDR3 protein: CASSQDHPGQATDTQYF

J gene: TRBJ2-5
V gene: TRBV20-1
CDR3 protein: CSATQPSGRAINQETQYF

J gene: TRBJ2-1
V gene: TRBV20-1
CDR3 protein: CSARSGQGYNEQFF

J gene: TRBJ2-1
V gene: TRBV10-3
CDR3 protein: CAITPGGSSYNEQFF

J gene: TRBJ1-1
V gene: TRBV4-2
CDR3 protein: CASSHPGAVGMNTEAFF

J gene: TRBJ2-6
V gene: TRBV19
CDR3 protein: CASSRTAYSGANVLTF

J gene: TRBJ2-1
V gene: TRBV21-1
CDR3 protein: CASSTGTSGGTSYNEQFF

J gene: TRBJ1-2
V gene: TRBV19
CDR3 protein: CASTVTRNYGYTF

J gene: TRBJ1-5
V gene: TRBV20-1
CDR3 protein: CSATRDSSNQPQHF

J gene: TRBJ2-7
V gene: TRBV7-2
CDR3 protein: CASRHPRGNDEQYF

J gene: TRBJ2-7
V gene: TRBV6-2/TRBV6-3
CDR3 protein: CASSSTGPLLGEQYF

J gene: TRBJ2-5
V gene: TRBV15
CDR3 protein: CATSRGQGRQYF

J gene: TRBJ2-7
V gene: TRBV24-1
CDR3 protein: CATSDLGDRGYEQYF

J gene: TRBJ2-7
V gene: TRBV20-1
CDR3 protein: CSATRGDLVENF

J gene: TRBJ2-7
V gene: TRBV11-2
CDR3 protein: CASSLDYGQGYEQYF

J gene: TRBJ1-6
V gene: TRBV10-3
CDR3 protein: CAISGLAGALHF

J gene: TRBJ1-6
V gene: TRBV6-1
CDR3 protein: CASRTTGRNSPLHF

J gene: TRBJ2-7
V gene: TRBV5-1
CDR3 protein: CASSLELAGGPEQYF

J gene: TRBJ2-6
V gene: TRBV19
CDR3 protein: CASSYSGGRTGANVLTF

J gene: TRBJ1-5
V gene: TRBV29-1
CDR3 protein: CSVGMGQFNQPQHF

J gene: TRBJ2-3
V gene: TRBV4-2
CDR3 protein: CASSRTPPGTLDTQYF

J gene: TRBJ2-7
V gene: TRBV11-1
CDR3 protein: CASSPPWTGSYEQYF

J gene: TRBJ1-6
V gene: TRBV6-5
CDR3 protein: CASSYSAENSPLHF

J gene: TRBJ2-7
V gene: TRBV24-1
CDR3 protein: CATSDPPGQGSYEQYF

J gene: TRBJ2-1
V gene: TRBV6-1
CDR3 protein: CASRGRQATSYNEQFF

J gene: TRBJ2-5
V gene: TRBV7-3
CDR3 protein: CASSQETQYF

J gene: TRBJ2-4
V gene: TRBV5-1
CDR3 protein: CASSTQDRNIQYF

J gene: TRBJ1-5
V gene: TRBV15
CDR3 protein: CATSRPQENQPQHF

J gene: TRBJ1-1
V gene: TRBV2
CDR3 protein: CASTIQGVDTEAFF

J gene: TRBJ2-1
V gene: TRBV9
CDR3 protein: CASSVEGGRTNEQFF

J gene: TRBJ1-2
V gene: TRBV5-8
CDR3 protein: CASSEEGNYGYTF

J gene: TRBJ2-7
V gene: TRBV3-1
CDR3 protein: CASSQFPGASYEQYF

J gene: TRBJ1-4
V gene: TRBV15
CDR3 protein: CATSRVTQSSGPLSNEKLFF

J gene: TRBJ2-1
V gene: TRBV20-1
CDR3 protein: CSATSGGRDEQFF

J gene: TRBJ1-5
V gene: TRBV19
CDR3 protein: CASSIGQYSNQPQHF

J gene: TRBJ2-1
V gene: TRBV29-1
CDR3 protein: CSLGGCNEQLF